Listed here are 21 T cell receptor beta chains from one sample, sequenced in a study of pediatric ulcerative colitis. Produced via immunoSEQ multiplex PCR; TCRdb's table is partial and in-frame only. The sample has tens of thousands of clones; about 90% are singletons. The specimen was blood. The receptors originated from a boy younger than 18 who was a control in a study of pediatric ulcerative colitis.

The chain joins TRBV19 to TRBJ1-1, with a tentative D call TRBD1 (5 bases). Between the trimmed V and J ends, which lost 4 bases and 2 bases, there was a span of 11 bases. This CDR3 has 14 amino acids. Germline-derived CDR1 and CDR2 are LNHDA and SQIVND (reference sequence). The CDR3 is CASSRRGSNTEAFF. The CDR3 DNA follows: TGTGCCAGTAGTAGGAGGGGCAGCAACACTGAAGCTTTCTTT.

CDR3 residues: CASSFFVLGEQYF. The DNA of the CDR3 is TGTGCCAGCAGTTTTTTCGTATTGGGTGAGCAGTACTTC. This chain connects TRBV27 to TRBJ2-7; D is uncertain. This CDR3 spans 13 amino acids. The V end was cut by 3 bases, the J end by 7 bases, with 13 bases between. Germline CDR1 and CDR2: MNHEY and SMNVEV (reference sequence).

This chain uses TRBV28 with TRBJ2-5; TRBD1 aligns across 8 bases. This CDR3 region has 14 residues. CDR1 and CDR2 from the germline V gene are MDHEN and SYDVKM. V lost 4 bases and J lost 1; bases outside the gene matches: 2. DNA of the CDR3: TGTGCCAGCAGTTCCAGGGGGCGCCAAGAGACCCAGTACTTC. Encoded protein: CASSSRGRQETQYF.

The rearrangement joins TRBV11-2 to TRBJ2-4; D uncertain. This CDR3 has 17 amino acids. From germline, CDR1 is SGHAT and CDR2 FQNNGV. Trimming stripped 1 base from V and 0 bases from J, with 13 bases between. The CDR3 sequence: CASSLGRLRLAKNIQYF. In nucleotides, the CDR3 is TGTGCCAGCAGCTTAGGACGGCTAAGACTAGCCAAAAACATTCAGTACTTC. Full variable domain (missing parts from reference TRBV11-2 and TRBJ2-4): EAGVAQSPRYKIIEKRQSVAFWCNPISGHATLYWYQQILGQGPKLLIQFQNNGVVDDSQLPKDRFSAERLKGVDSTLKIQPAKLEDSAVYLCASSLGRLRLAKNIQYFGAGTRLSVL.

V and J are TRBV6-5 and TRBJ1-6; D possibly corresponds to TRBD1 (5 bases). Trimming removed 2 bases at V and 9 bases at J, with 8 bases between. The CDR3 totals 13 residues. The V gene's germline CDR1 is MNHEY and CDR2 SVGAGI. DNA for the CDR3: TGTGCCAGCAGTTACGGGGGGTTTTCACCCCTCCACTTT. It specifies CASSYGGFSPLHF.

This clone has just one count. V usage is TRBV6-1 and J usage is TRBJ1-5; D is perhaps TRBD1 (5 bases). Germline CDR1 is MNHNS and CDR2 is SASEGT. The CDR3 runs 14 residues. Trimming took 7 bases from V and 5 from J, leaving 15 bases between them. CDR3 DNA sequence: TGTGCCAGCACGTGGGGGGGAGGGGATCAGCCCCAGCATTTT. Amino acids: CASTWGGGDQPQHF.

The chain is built from TRBV10-3 and TRBJ2-1; 11 bases align to TRBD2. Per the germline V gene, CDR1 is ENHRY and CDR2 is SYGVKD. The V gene end was trimmed by 3 bases and the J gene end by 4 bases; junction bases not matched to a gene: 11. The CDR3 length is 18 residues. In DNA, the CDR3 is TGTGCCATCAGTGACTCTGGTGGACTAGCGGGTTTGTACAATGAGCAGTTCTTC. Its protein product is CAISDSGGLAGLYNEQFF.

The V call is TRBV15, the J call TRBJ1-2; D remains ambiguous. CDR1 and CDR2 from the germline V gene are LNHNV and YYDKDF (reference sequence). V was clipped by 0 bases and J by 1 base, with 9 bases between them. This CDR3 is built from 15 residues. CDR3 DNA sequence: TGTGCCACCAGCAGAGAACTTCAGCTTAACTATGGCTACACCTTC. Its translation is CATSRELQLNYGYTF.

V gene TRBV7-9 combines with J gene TRBJ2-4; a weak D match, TRBD2 (6 bases). Germline lookup yields CDR1 SEHNR and CDR2 FQNEAQ (reference sequence). This CDR3 is built from 15 residues. V lost 3 bases and J lost 3, with 12 bases in between. The CDR3 region has the DNA TGTGCCAGCAGCTTCCTAAGGGAGGTCAAAAACATTCAGTACTTC. Translating gives CASSFLREVKNIQYF.

This clone is a singleton in its sample. The V gene is TRBV19, the J gene TRBJ2-5; 9 bases line up with TRBD2. Germline values: CDR1 LNHDA, CDR2 SQIVND (reference sequence). V dropped 6 bases and J dropped 4; count of bases not matched to a gene: 12. CDR3 length: 16 amino acids. The CDR3 here is CASSPWGLAGRETQYF. In DNA form, the CDR3 reads TGTGCCAGTAGCCCCTGGGGGCTAGCGGGAAGAGAGACCCAGTACTTC.

V is TRBV6-1 and J is TRBJ2-1; perhaps TRBD1 as D (5 bases). The germline V gene has CDR1 MNHNS and CDR2 SASEGT. The CDR3 extends over 12 amino acids. V shed 8 bases and J shed 6 bases, with 11 bases lying between them. CDR3 loop: CASEVDSNEQFF. CDR3 nucleotide sequence: TGTGCCAGCGAAGTTGACAGCAATGAGCAGTTCTTC.

This clone was detected only a few times. This chain connects TRBV4-1 to TRBJ1-3; no reliable D call. V was cut by 0 bases and J by 8 bases, with 14 bases left in between. Germline V CDR1 and CDR2: MGHRA, YSYEKL. The CDR3 has 15 amino acids. The CDR3 region has the DNA TGCGCCAGCAGCCAAGATTTACGGTTGGAGGACACCATATATTTT. Its translation: CASSQDLRLEDTIYF.

A single count supports this clone. CDR3 protein: CASRTGAAEQFF. For the CDR3, the DNA is TGTGCCAGCAGGACCGGGGCCGCCGAGCAGTTCTTC. This chain links TRBV2 with TRBJ2-1; possibly TRBD1 or TRBD2 for D (5 bases each). Trimming removed 6 bases from V and 10 bases from J, with 13 bases in between. Germline values: CDR1 SNHLY, CDR2 FYNNEI. This CDR3 region has 12 residues.

The chain uses TRBV7-8 and TRBJ2-6; TRBD1 is a possible D gene (5 bases). CDR1 is SGHVS, CDR2 FQNEAQ, per germline. The ends were cut back, 4 bases at V and 1 base at J, with 8 bases in the middle. This CDR3 has 15 residues. CDR3 in amino acids: CASSSRVSGANVLTF. For the CDR3, the DNA is TGTGCCAGCAGCTCCAGGGTTTCTGGGGCCAACGTCCTGACTTTC.

The rearrangement links TRBV5-6 to TRBJ1-2, with D hard to call. CDR3 length: 15 amino acids. Trimming removed 4 bases from V and 0 bases from J, with 13 bases in between. Germline-derived CDR1 and CDR2 are SGHDT and YYEEEE. DNA for the CDR3: TGTGCCAGCAGCCCAACCAGGAGAGCTAACTATGGCTACACCTTC. This gives the protein CASSPTRRANYGYTF.

Comments on this clone: Mismatch with germline at one junction end may stem from a read error. This chain connects TRBV2 to TRBJ2-7; TRBD2 aligns across 8 bases. Germline assignment: CDR1 SNHLY and CDR2 FYNNEI. The CDR3 spans 14 residues. The CDR3, as DNA: TGTACCAGCAGCGGACTAGCCCAACGGGGGGAGCAGTACTTC. It specifies CTSSGLAQRGEQYF.

A single count supports this clone. The chain is built from TRBV15 and TRBJ1-1; a possible D gene is TRBD1 (5 bases). In germline, CDR1 is LNHNV, CDR2 YYDKDF (reference sequence). The CDR3 spans 14 residues. The V and J ends lost 1 base and 1 base respectively, with 7 bases between them. The CDR3 region is CATSRARANTEAFF. DNA for the CDR3: TGTGCCACCAGCAGAGCCAGGGCGAACACTGAAGCTTTCTTT.

The chain has TRBV5-6 and TRBJ2-6; 8 nucleotides match TRBD1. This CDR3 is built from 18 residues. With V trimmed by 0 bases and J by 4 bases, 9 bases remained unmatched. From germline, CDR1 is SGHDT and CDR2 YYEEEE. The CDR3 loop is CASSLVGRGLLGANVLTF. CDR3 in DNA: TGTGCCAGCAGCTTGGTTGGCAGGGGGCTTTTAGGGGCCAACGTCCTGACTTTC.

The chain couples TRBV19 to TRBJ1-5, with 8 bases that match TRBD1. The V and J ends lost 5 bases and 1 base, in that order; junction bases with no gene match: 4. The CDR3 has 15 residues. CDR1 is LNHDA and CDR2 is SQIVND in the germline V gene (reference sequence). The CDR3 loop is CASSENRGSNQPQHF. CDR3 in DNA: TGTGCCAGTAGTGAAAACAGGGGGAGCAATCAGCCCCAGCATTTT.

The chain joins TRBV6-4 to TRBJ2-1; 9 bases line up with TRBD1. V was clipped by 3 bases and J by 6 bases; unmatched bases: 6. Germline assignment: CDR1 MRHNA and CDR2 SNTAGT. The CDR3 is 15 residues long. The CDR3 loop reads CASSESGQGSNEQFF. Here the CDR3 DNA reads TGTGCCAGCAGTGAATCGGGACAGGGATCCAATGAGCAGTTCTTC.

This chain joins TRBV4-3 and TRBJ1-2; D unresolved. This CDR3 comprises 14 residues. V lost 4 bases to trimming and J lost 8 bases, with 17 bases between them. CDR1 is LGHNA and CDR2 is YSLEER in the germline V gene. This chain's CDR3 is CASSPTEGQRGYTF. The CDR3 DNA reads as TGCGCCAGCAGCCCGACCGAAGGGCAAAGGGGCTACACCTTC.